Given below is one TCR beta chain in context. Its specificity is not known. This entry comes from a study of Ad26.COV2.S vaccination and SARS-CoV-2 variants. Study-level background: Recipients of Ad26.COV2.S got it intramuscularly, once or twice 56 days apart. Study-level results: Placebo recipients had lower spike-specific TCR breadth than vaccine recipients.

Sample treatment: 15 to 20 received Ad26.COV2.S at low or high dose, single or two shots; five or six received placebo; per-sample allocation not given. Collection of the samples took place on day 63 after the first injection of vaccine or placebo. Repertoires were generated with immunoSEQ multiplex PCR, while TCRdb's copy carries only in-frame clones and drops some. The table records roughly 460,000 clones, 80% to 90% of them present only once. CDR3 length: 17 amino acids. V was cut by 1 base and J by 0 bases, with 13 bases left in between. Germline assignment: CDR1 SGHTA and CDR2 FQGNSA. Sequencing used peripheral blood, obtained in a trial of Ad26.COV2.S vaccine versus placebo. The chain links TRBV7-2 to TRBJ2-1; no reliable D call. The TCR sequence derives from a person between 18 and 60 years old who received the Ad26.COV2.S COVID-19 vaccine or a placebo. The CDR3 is CASSLGIGSSSYNEQFF. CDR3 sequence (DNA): TGTGCCAGCAGCTTAGGTATCGGATCCAGCTCCTACAATGAGCAGTTCTTC. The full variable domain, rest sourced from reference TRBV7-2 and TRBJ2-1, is GAGVSQSPSNKVTEKGKDVELRCDPISGHTALYWYRQSLGQGLEFLIYFQGNSAPDKSGLPSDRFSAERTGGSVSTLTIQRTQQEDSAVYLCASSLGIGSSSYNEQFFGPGTRLTVL.